Following are 19 T cell receptor beta chains from one sample sequenced in a study of blood T cell repertoires in COVID-19. The repertoire was sequenced with immunoSEQ multiplex PCR; TCRdb's copy has only in-frame clones and lacks some. The sample yields about 280,000 clones, approximately 83% seen once. The specimen was peripheral blood. The receptors derive from a woman younger than 45 who had recovered from COVID-19.

Concerning this clone: Other DNA sequences of this sample code for an identical CDR3. J is TRBJ1-5 and V is TRBV6-5; D is ambiguous. From germline, CDR1 is MNHEY and CDR2 SVGAGI. V lost 6 bases to trimming and J lost 0 bases, with 12 bases between them. This CDR3 has 15 amino acids. This CDR3 reads CASRIREYSNQPQHF. Written as DNA, the CDR3 is TGTGCCAGCAGAATAAGGGAGTATAGCAATCAGCCCCAGCATTTT.

The rearrangement joins TRBV5-1 to TRBJ2-3; 15 positions agree with TRBD2. The J segment lost 2 bases and the V segment lost 0 bases, leaving 1 base of the junction unmatched. CDR1 and CDR2 (germline): SGHRS, YFSETQ. This CDR3 has 17 residues. CDR3 DNA sequence: TGCGCCAGCAGCTTGGGGACTAGCGGGAGGGTCACAGATACGCAGTATTTT. The encoded protein is CASSLGTSGRVTDTQYF. The entire variable domain, with the rest obtained from reference TRBV5-1 and TRBJ2-3, is as follows: KAGVTQTPRYLIKTRGQQVTLSCSPISGHRSVSWYQQTPGQGLQFLFEYFSETQRNKGNFPGRFSGRQFSNSRSEMNVSTLELGDSALYLCASSLGTSGRVTDTQYFGPGTRLTVL.

The chain joins TRBV19 to TRBJ1-6; TRBD1 agrees at 10 bases. V lost 9 bases, J lost 9 bases, and 11 bases stayed unmatched. The CDR3 is 15 amino acids. Germline V gives CDR1 LNHDA, CDR2 SQIVND (reference sequence). The CDR3 sequence is CARPQNRDRGSPLHF. In DNA, the CDR3 is TGTGCCAGACCACAAAACCGGGACAGGGGTTCACCCCTCCACTTT.

CDR3 amino acids: CASSQSIQGDSPLHF. CDR3 sequence (DNA): TGTGCCAGCAGCCAATCGATACAGGGTGATTCACCCCTCCACTTT. This rearrangement joins TRBV3-1 (or the pseudogene TRBV3-2) to TRBJ1-6; TRBD1 is a possible D gene (6 bases). Trimming removed 2 bases from V and 8 bases from J, with 13 bases in between. This CDR3 has 15 residues. Germline CDR1 and CDR2: LGHDT and YNNKEL (reference sequence).

The table lists this clone with a count of one. The genes are TRBV6-8 and TRBJ1-2; 7 positions agree with TRBD1. The CDR3 loop spans 17 amino acids. The ends lost 9 bases at V and 7 bases at J; junction bases unmatched: 23. Germline V CDR1 and CDR2: MNHGY, SAAAGT. CDR3 in amino acids: CARNLREGASYVSGYTF. For the CDR3, the DNA is TGTGCCAGGAATTTGAGAGAGGGGGCCTCTTATGTGTCTGGCTACACCTTC.

The CDR3 here is CASSNETGQPNTEAFF. DNA for the CDR3: TGTGCCAGTAGTAACGAGACGGGACAGCCGAACACTGAAGCTTTCTTT. This chain joins TRBV19 and TRBJ1-1, with 7 bases identical to TRBD1. This CDR3 is 16 amino acids long. With 4 bases clipped from V and 1 base from J, the junction kept 9 bases outside the gene matches. Germline lookup yields CDR1 LNHDA and CDR2 SQIVND (reference sequence). The full variable domain, with the rest looked up from reference TRBV19 and TRBJ1-1, is DGGITQSPKYLFRKEGQNVTLSCEQNLNHDAMYWYRQDPGQGLRLIYYSQIVNDFQKGDIAEGYSVSREKKESFPLTVTSAQKNPTAFYLCASSNETGQPNTEAFFGQGTRLTVV.

The genes are TRBV6-2 or TRBV6-3 and TRBJ2-7; 7 bases are shared with TRBD1. Germline CDR1 reads MNHEY; CDR2 reads SVGEGT. After removal of 7 bases from V and 2 bases from J, the junction contained 5 bases not matched to a gene. This CDR3 has 13 residues. In nucleotides, the CDR3 is TGTGCCAGCACCCCGGGACAGACCTACGAGCAGTACTTC. Residues: CASTPGQTYEQYF.

This clone was counted a single time. This chain joins TRBV29-1 and TRBJ2-7; 7 bases align to TRBD1. The CDR3 has 13 amino acids. The germline gives CDR1 SQVTM, CDR2 ANQGSEA. Germline trimming cut 6 bases from V and 2 bases from J; bases unmatched to any gene: 7. The CDR3 coding sequence is TGCAGCGTGGGACAGACTCCAACCTACGAGCAGTACTTC. Its translation is CSVGQTPTYEQYF.

The chain recombines TRBV5-4 with TRBJ1-1, with D tentatively TRBD1 (5 bases). The V and J ends lost 1 base and 3 bases respectively, with 19 bases between them. Germline CDR1 reads SGHNT; CDR2 reads YYREEE (reference sequence). The CDR3 runs 17 residues. CDR3 region: CASSLNGKGRGHTEAFF. DNA of the CDR3: TGTGCCAGCAGCTTGAATGGTAAGGGGCGAGGTCACACTGAAGCTTTCTTT. Variable domain in full (rest from reference TRBV5-4 and TRBJ1-1): ETGVTQSPTHLIKTRGQQVTLRCSSQSGHNTVSWYQQALGQGPQFIFQYYREEENGRGNFPPRFSGLQFPNYSSELNVNALELDDSALYLCASSLNGKGRGHTEAFFGQGTRLTVV.

The chain's CDR3 is CASSYLAGGSYEQYF. The CDR3 coding sequence is TGTGCCAGCAGTTACCTAGCGGGGGGATCCTACGAGCAGTACTTC. The V gene is TRBV6-2 or TRBV6-3, the J gene TRBJ2-7, with 11 bases lining up with TRBD2. J lost 1 base, V lost 2 bases, and 1 base had no gene match. The CDR3 contains 15 residues. Germline V gene sequence: CDR1 MNHEY, CDR2 SVGEGT.

The gene calls are TRBV2 and TRBJ2-7, with 9 bases identical to TRBD1. Germline V gene sequence: CDR1 SNHLY, CDR2 FYNNEI. V lost 6 bases, J lost 2 bases, and 5 bases stayed unmatched. This CDR3 is built from 14 residues. The CDR3 DNA reads as TGTGCCAGCAGCGCCGGGACAGGGCCCTACGAGCAGTACTTC. Its translation is CASSAGTGPYEQYF. Drawing the rest from reference TRBV2 and TRBJ2-7, the complete variable domain is EPEVTQTPSHQVTQMGQEVILRCVPISNHLYFYWYRQILGQKVEFLVSFYNNEISEKSEIFDDQFSVERPDGSNFTLKIRSTKLEDSAMYFCASSAGTGPYEQYFGPGTRLTVT.

Here the CDR3 DNA reads TGTGCCAGTAGTATTTATCTCTCTGGGGCCAACGTCCTGACTTTC. This sequence encodes CASSIYLSGANVLTF. The rearrangement joins TRBV19 to TRBJ2-6; D is unclear. Trimming left V 3 bases short and J 0 bases short, with 6 bases between. Germline assignment: CDR1 LNHDA and CDR2 SQIVND (reference sequence). This CDR3 has 15 amino acids.

The V gene is TRBV11-2, the J gene TRBJ2-1, with TRBD2 identical over 9 bases. The CDR3 covers 15 residues. Per the germline V gene, CDR1 is SGHAT and CDR2 is FQNNGV. V trimming: 3 bases; J trimming: 2 bases; junction bases outside the gene matches: 2. As DNA, the CDR3 is TGTGCCAGCAGCTTCCTAGCGGGACCCTACAATGAGCAGTTCTTC. It yields the protein CASSFLAGPYNEQFF. Combining the CDR3 with reference TRBV11-2 and TRBJ2-1 gives the whole variable domain EAGVAQSPRYKIIEKRQSVAFWCNPISGHATLYWYQQILGQGPKLLIQFQNNGVVDDSQLPKDRFSAERLKGVDSTLKIQPAKLEDSAVYLCASSFLAGPYNEQFFGPGTRLTVL.

The chain is built from TRBV5-4 and TRBJ2-7; 10 nucleotides agree with TRBD1. In germline, CDR1 is SGHNT, CDR2 YYREEE (reference sequence). Trimming removed 4 bases from V and 2 bases from J; junction bases left unmatched: 6. There are 15 residues in the CDR3. CDR3 region: CASSPPGTGAYEQYF. The CDR3 bases are TGTGCCAGCAGCCCCCCCGGGACAGGGGCCTACGAGCAGTACTTC.

Turning to this clone: Other DNA sequences from this sample encode an identical CDR3 as well. The V call is TRBV6-4, the J call TRBJ2-3; D perhaps matches TRBD2 (5 bases). CDR1 and CDR2 from the germline V gene are MRHNA and SNTAGT. V lost 3 bases to trimming and J lost 2 bases, with 6 bases between them. This CDR3 has 13 amino acids. The CDR3 nucleotides are TGTGCCAGCAGTGAACGGGACACAGATACGCAGTATTTT. Translated, it gives CASSERDTDTQYF.

The V and J genes are TRBV4-2 and TRBJ1-1, with D possibly TRBD1 on 6 matching bases. V lost 3 bases to trimming and J lost 3 bases, with 14 bases between them. Germline V gene sequence: CDR1 LGHNA, CDR2 YNFKEQ. The CDR3 spans 15 residues. DNA for the CDR3: TGTGCCAGCAGCCACCCAATAGCAGGGGACACTGAAGCTTTCTTT. Protein sequence: CASSHPIAGDTEAFF.

The chain carries TRBV10-3 and TRBJ2-2; no clear D. The V gene's germline CDR1 is ENHRY and CDR2 SYGVKD. With 6 bases removed from V and 2 bases from J, the gap between germline ends came to 4 bases. This CDR3 contains 12 residues. CDR3 in DNA: TGTGCCATCAGGACAAACACCGGGGAGCTGTTTTTT. Its translation: CAIRTNTGELFF.

This clone was counted between two and nine times. The rearrangement links TRBV6-1 to TRBJ1-3; 9 bases are shared with TRBD1. The CDR3 runs to 16 residues. V lost 1 base and J lost 8; bases outside the gene matches: 9. CDR1 is MNHNS and CDR2 is SASEGT in the germline V gene. The CDR3 loop reads CASSEVTGGGRDTIYF. CDR3 nucleotide sequence: TGTGCCAGCAGTGAAGTCACAGGGGGCGGACGCGACACCATATATTTT.

V gene TRBV27 combines with J gene TRBJ2-7, with TRBD1 as a possible D gene (5 bases). V gave up 2 bases and J gave up 0 bases, with 8 bases separating them. The CDR3 covers 14 residues. Germline lookup yields CDR1 MNHEY and CDR2 SMNVEV (reference sequence). This chain's CDR3 is CASSLTGSSYEQYF. The CDR3 region has the DNA TGTGCCAGCAGTTTAACAGGTAGCTCCTACGAGCAGTACTTC.